The entry that follows covers one TCR beta chain sequence. TCRdb's copy holds only in-frame clones and misses some; the assay was immunoSEQ multiplex PCR. Altogether under 45,000 clones are present, roughly four fifths being singletons, with the ten largest covering 6.4%. The sample originates from a study of memory CD4+ T cells and cytomegalovirus serostatus. Deletions cut 2 bases from V and 4 bases from J, with 19 bases between. The germline gives CDR1 SGHRS, CDR2 YFSETQ. This CDR3 spans 17 amino acids. Single viable CD3+CD4+CD8-CD45RO+ cells were sorted as the memory CD4+ T cells. The chain combines TRBV5-1 with TRBJ2-1; D perhaps matches TRBD2 (5 bases). This receptor was obtained from an adult in good health and CMV-seronegative. Source material: memory CD4+ T cells from blood. The CDR3 sequence is CASSLDTGENGYNEQFF. The CDR3 DNA reads TGCGCCAGCAGCTTAGATACCGGGGAGAACGGTTACAATGAGCAGTTCTTC.